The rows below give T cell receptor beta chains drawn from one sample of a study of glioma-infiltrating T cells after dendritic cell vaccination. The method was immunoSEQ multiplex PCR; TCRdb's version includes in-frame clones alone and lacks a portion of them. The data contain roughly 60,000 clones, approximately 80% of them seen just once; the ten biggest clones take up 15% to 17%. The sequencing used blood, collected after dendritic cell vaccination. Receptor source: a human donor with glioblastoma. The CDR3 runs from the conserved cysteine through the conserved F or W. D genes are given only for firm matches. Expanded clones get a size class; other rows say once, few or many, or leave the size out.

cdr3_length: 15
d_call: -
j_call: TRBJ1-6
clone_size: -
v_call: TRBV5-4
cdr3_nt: TGTGCCAGCAGCTTGGTTGTGGGGGGGGAGTCACCCCTCCACTTT
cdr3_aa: CASSLVVGGESPLHF

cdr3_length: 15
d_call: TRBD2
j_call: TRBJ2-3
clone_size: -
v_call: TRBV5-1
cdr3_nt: TGCGCCAGCAGCTTCGGGACTATTTCGGGAGATACGCAGTATTTT
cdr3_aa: CASSFGTISGDTQYF

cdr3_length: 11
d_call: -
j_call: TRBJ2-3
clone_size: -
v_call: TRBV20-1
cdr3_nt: TGCAGTGCCACATACACAGATACGCAGTATTTT
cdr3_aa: CSATYTDTQYF

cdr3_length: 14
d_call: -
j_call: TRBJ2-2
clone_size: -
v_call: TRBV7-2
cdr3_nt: TGTGCCAGCAGGCGAGGGGGGGACACCGGGGAGCTGTTTTTT
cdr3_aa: CASRRGGDTGELFF

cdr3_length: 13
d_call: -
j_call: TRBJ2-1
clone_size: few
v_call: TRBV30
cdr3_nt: TGTGCCTGGAGTCCCACTAGATACAATGAGCAGTTCTTC
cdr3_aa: CAWSPTRYNEQFF

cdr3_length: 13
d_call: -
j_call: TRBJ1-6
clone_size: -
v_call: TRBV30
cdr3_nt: TGTGCTTTACAGAGCTCCTATAATTCACCCCTCCACTTT
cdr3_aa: CALQSSYNSPLHF

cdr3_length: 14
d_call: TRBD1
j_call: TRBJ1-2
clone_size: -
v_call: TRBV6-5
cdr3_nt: TGTGCCAGCAGTTACTCGACGACAGGGAACGGCTACACCTTC
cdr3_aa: CASSYSTTGNGYTF

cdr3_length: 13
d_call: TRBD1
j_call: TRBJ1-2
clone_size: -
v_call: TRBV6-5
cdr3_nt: TGTGCCAGCAGTTACACACAGGGGAGTGGCTACACCTTC
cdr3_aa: CASSYTQGSGYTF

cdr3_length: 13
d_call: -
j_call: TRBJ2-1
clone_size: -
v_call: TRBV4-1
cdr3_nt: TGCGCCAGCAGCCAAGATGCCCGGAATGAGCAGTTCTTC
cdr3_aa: CASSQDARNEQFF

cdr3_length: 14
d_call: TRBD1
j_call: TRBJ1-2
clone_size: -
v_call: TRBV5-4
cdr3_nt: TGTGCCAGCAGCTTGGAACAGGGGGATGGCGGCTACACCTTC
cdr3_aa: CASSLEQGDGGYTF

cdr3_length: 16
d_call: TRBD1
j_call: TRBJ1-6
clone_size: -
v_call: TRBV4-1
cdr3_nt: TGCGCCAGCAGCCAAGACGGGACAGGGGCTAATTCACCCCTCCACTTT
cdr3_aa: CASSQDGTGANSPLHF

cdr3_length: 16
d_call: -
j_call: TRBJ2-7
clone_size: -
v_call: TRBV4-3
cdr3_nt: TGCGCCAGCAGCCAAGATCTCGCGGGGAGCCCCTACGAGCAGTACTTC
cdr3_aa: CASSQDLAGSPYEQYF

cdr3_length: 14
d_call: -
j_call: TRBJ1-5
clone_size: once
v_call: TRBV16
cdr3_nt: TGTGCCAGCAGCCAAGGAGAGGGCAATCAGCCCCAGCATTTT
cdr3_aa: CASSQGEGNQPQHF

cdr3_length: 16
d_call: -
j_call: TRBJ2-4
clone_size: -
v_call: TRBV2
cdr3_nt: TGTGCCAGCAGTGAAGCGGCCCTTGAAGCCAAAAACATTCAGTACTTC
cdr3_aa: CASSEAALEAKNIQYF

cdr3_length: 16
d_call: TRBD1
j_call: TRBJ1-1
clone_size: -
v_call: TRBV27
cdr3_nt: TGTGCCAGCAGAGGGGTAAAGGGACAGGGGAACACTGAAGCTTTCTTT
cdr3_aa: CASRGVKGQGNTEAFF

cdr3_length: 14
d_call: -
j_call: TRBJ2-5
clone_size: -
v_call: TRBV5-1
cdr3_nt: TGCGCCAGCAGCCTAGCCTATTCTCAAGAGACCCAGTACTTC
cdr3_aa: CASSLAYSQETQYF

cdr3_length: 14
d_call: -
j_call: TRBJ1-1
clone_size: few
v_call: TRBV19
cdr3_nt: TGTGCCAGTAGTATCGGCCGGGAGAACACTGAAGCTTTCTTT
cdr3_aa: CASSIGRENTEAFF

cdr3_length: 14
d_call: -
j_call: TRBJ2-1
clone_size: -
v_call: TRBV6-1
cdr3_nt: TGTGCCAGCGAGGGACTCACGATTTACAATGAGCAGTTCTTC
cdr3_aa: CASEGLTIYNEQFF

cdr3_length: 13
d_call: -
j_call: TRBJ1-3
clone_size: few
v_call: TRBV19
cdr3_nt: TGTGCCAGTAGTGCCTCCGGGGGAAACACCATATATTTT
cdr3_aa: CASSASGGNTIYF

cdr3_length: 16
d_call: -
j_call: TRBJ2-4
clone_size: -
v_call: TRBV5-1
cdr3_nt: TGCGCCAGCAGCTTGGAGGCGGGGGCGGCCAAAAACATTCAGTACTTC
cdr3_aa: CASSLEAGAAKNIQYF

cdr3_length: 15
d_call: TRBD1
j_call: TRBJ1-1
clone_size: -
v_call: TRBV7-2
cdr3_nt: TGTGCCAGCAGCTTTGGACAGGGGATGAACACTGAAGCTTTCTTT
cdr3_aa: CASSFGQGMNTEAFF

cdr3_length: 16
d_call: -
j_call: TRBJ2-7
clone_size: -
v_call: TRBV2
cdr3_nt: TGTGCCAGCAGCGCCGTCCGGGTCGACTCGGGGAACGAGCAGTACTTC
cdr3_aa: CASSAVRVDSGNEQYF

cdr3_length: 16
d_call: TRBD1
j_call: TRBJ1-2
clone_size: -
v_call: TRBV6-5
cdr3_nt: TGTGCCAGCAGTTACGGGACAGGGGCGGGTAACTATGGCTACACCTTC
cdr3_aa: CASSYGTGAGNYGYTF

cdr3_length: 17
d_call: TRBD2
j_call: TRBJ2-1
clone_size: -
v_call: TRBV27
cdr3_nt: TGTGCCAGCAGTTTAGAGGGGACTAGCGGGGAATACAATGAGCAGTTCTTC
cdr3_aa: CASSLEGTSGEYNEQFF

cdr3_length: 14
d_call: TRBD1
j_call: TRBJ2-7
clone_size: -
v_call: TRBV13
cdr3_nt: TGTGCCAGCAGCTTCACAGGGGACCTCTACGAGCAGTACTTC
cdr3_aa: CASSFTGDLYEQYF

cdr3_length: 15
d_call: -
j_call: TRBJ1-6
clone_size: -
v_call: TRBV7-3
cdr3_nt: TGTGCCAGCAGCTTAGGTGGCAGTCTCAATTCACCCCTCCACTTT
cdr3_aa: CASSLGGSLNSPLHF

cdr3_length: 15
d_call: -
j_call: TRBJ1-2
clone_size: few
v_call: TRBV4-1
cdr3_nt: TGCGCCAGCAGCCAAGAGGTCAGGGTTTATTATGGCTACACCTTC
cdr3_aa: CASSQEVRVYYGYTF

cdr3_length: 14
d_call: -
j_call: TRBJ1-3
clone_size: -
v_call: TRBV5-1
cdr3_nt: TGCGCCAGCAGCTTGGCCCCCGTCGCAGACACCATATATTTT
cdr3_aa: CASSLAPVADTIYF

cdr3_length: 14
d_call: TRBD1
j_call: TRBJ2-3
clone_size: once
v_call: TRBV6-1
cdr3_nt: TGTGCCAGCTACAGGGGCGGGAGCACAGATACGCAGTATTTT
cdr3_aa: CASYRGGSTDTQYF

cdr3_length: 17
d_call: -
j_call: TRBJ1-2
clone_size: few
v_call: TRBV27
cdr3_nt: TGTGCCAGCAGTTTATCGCTCCGACAGTCACGAGGATATGGCTACACCTTC
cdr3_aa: CASSLSLRQSRGYGYTF

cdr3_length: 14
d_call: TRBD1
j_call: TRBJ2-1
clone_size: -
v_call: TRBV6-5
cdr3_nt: TGTGCCAGCAGTAAGGGGGCATCCTACAATGAGCAGTTCTTC
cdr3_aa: CASSKGASYNEQFF

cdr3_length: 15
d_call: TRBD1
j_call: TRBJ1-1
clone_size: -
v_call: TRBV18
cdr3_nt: TGTGCCAGCTCACCCAGGGGACAGGGGAACACTGAAGCTTTCTTT
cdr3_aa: CASSPRGQGNTEAFF

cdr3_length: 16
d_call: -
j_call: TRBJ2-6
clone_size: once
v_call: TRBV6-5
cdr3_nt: TGTGCCAGCAGTTCACTTCGGGACATCTGGGCCAACGTCCTGACTTTC
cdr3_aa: CASSSLRDIWANVLTF

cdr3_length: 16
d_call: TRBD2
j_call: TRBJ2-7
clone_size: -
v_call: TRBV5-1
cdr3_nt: TGCGCCAGCAGCACTGGGACTAGCGGGAACTTCTACGAGCAGTACTTC
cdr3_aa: CASSTGTSGNFYEQYF

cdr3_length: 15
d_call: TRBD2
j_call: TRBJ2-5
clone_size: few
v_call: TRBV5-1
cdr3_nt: TGCGCCAGCAGCTGGGCGGGAGGGGGCAAGGAGACCCAGTACTTC
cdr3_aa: CASSWAGGGKETQYF